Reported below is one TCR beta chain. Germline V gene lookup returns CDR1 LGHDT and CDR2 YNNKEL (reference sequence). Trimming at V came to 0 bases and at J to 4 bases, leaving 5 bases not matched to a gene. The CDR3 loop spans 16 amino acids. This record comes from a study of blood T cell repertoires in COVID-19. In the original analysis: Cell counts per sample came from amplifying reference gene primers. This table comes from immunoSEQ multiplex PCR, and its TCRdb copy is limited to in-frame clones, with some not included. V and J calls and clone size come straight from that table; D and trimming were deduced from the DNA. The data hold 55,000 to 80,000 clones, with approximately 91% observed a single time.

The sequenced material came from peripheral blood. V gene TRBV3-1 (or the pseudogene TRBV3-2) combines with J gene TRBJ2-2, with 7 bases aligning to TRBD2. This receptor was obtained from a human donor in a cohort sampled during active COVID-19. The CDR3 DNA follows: TGTGCCAGCAGCCAAGATCACGGGAGGCTCACCGGGGAGCTGTTTTTT. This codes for CASSQDHGRLTGELFF.